The 17 T cell receptor beta chains reported below all come from one sample, sequenced in a study of cytomegalovirus exposure and HLA in healthy donors. The PCR had 60 Vbeta and 13 Jbeta primers. The data were produced by immunoSEQ multiplex PCR, yet TCRdb's version contains in-frame clones alone and is incomplete. Of 150,000 to 200,000 clones in the sample, 70% to 80% are singletons; the top ten hold 2% to 2.5%. The specimen sequenced was PBMCs. The receptors stem from a man in his sixties in good health and CMV-seronegative.

As to this clone: A read error may account for a junction end that differs from germline. V usage is TRBV7-9 and J usage is TRBJ1-5, with D maybe TRBD1 (6 bases). CDR1 SEHNR and CDR2 FQNEAQ come from the germline V gene (reference sequence). The CDR3 sequence is 14 residues long. CDR3 amino acids: CASSLDGGNQPQNF. The CDR3 DNA sequence: TGTGCCAGCAGCTTAGATGGGGGCAATCAGCCCCAGAATTTT.

The chain joins TRBV2 to TRBJ2-3; D perhaps matches TRBD1 (5 bases). V lost 6 bases and J 2 bases, leaving 15 bases between the germline ends. This CDR3 has 15 residues. Germline loops: CDR1 SNHLY, CDR2 FYNNEI. CDR3 sequence: CASRQETYSTDTQYF. DNA for the CDR3: TGTGCCAGCAGACAGGAGACTTATTCCACAGATACGCAGTATTTT.

The J gene is TRBJ2-5, the V gene TRBV19, with TRBD1 as a possible D gene (6 bases). The germline V and J ends were trimmed by 2 bases and 1 base, with 8 bases remaining between them. The CDR3 extends over 14 amino acids. CDR1 LNHDA and CDR2 SQIVND come from the germline V gene (reference sequence). The CDR3 spells CASSIQGFQETQYF. CDR3 bases: TGTGCCAGTAGTATACAGGGGTTCCAAGAGACCCAGTACTTC.

The rearrangement uses TRBV5-6 and TRBJ1-1, with 7 nucleotides matching TRBD1. The CDR3 totals 13 residues. Germline V gene data show CDR1 as SGHDT and CDR2 as YYEEEE. After removal of 4 bases from V and 8 bases from J, the junction contained 8 bases not matched to a gene. CDR3 coding DNA: TGTGCCAGCAGCCCGGGGGGGACAGACGAAGCTTTCTTT. Its translation: CASSPGGTDEAFF.

V gene TRBV2 combines with J gene TRBJ1-3; D remains unclear. Per the germline V gene, CDR1 is SNHLY and CDR2 is FYNNEI. Trimming took 7 bases from V and 4 from J, leaving 14 bases between them. The CDR3 extends over 14 amino acids. The CDR3 is CASTWSFRGNTIYF. The CDR3 nucleotides read TGTGCCAGCACCTGGAGTTTTCGCGGAAACACCATATATTTT.

The chain combines TRBV18 with TRBJ1-2; a possible D gene is TRBD1 (6 bases). The germline V and J ends were trimmed by 1 base and 6 bases, with 12 bases remaining between them. This CDR3 is 14 amino acids long. Germline V gives CDR1 KGHSH, CDR2 LQKENI. CDR3 sequence (DNA): TGTGCCAGCTCACCACGGGGGGGGGCGCATGGCTACACCTTC. Protein: CASSPRGGAHGYTF.

V usage is TRBV6-5 and J usage is TRBJ2-1; D call uncertain. The CDR3 spans 14 residues. Germline-derived CDR1 and CDR2 are MNHEY and SVGAGI. V lost 8 bases and J 10 bases, leaving 21 bases between the germline ends. The CDR3 DNA reads TGTGCCAGCGCCCAAACTCGGCTCCTCGGGGAGCAGTTCTTC. This encodes CASAQTRLLGEQFF.

J is TRBJ2-6 and V is TRBV29-1; D unclear. The CDR3 runs to 16 residues. Germline CDR1 reads SQVTM; CDR2 reads ANQGSEA. Deletions cut 5 bases from V and 0 bases from J, with 14 bases between. CDR3 in amino acids: CSVWNRGSSGANVLTF. The CDR3 nucleotides read TGCAGCGTTTGGAACCGAGGCAGCTCTGGGGCCAACGTCCTGACTTTC.

The chain combines TRBV19 with TRBJ2-7; the D gene is possibly TRBD2 (6 bases). The germline V gene encodes CDR1 LNHDA and CDR2 SQIVND (reference sequence). Trimming removed 11 bases from V and 0 bases from J, with 17 bases in between. The CDR3 sequence is 14 residues long. CDR3 sequence (DNA): TGTGCCGCGAGGCCTAGCGCCGACTCCTACGAGCAGTACTTC. Residues: CAARPSADSYEQYF.

V is TRBV21-1 and J is TRBJ1-2; the table names TRBD1, a call not compared with the DNA. TRBV21-1 is labeled a pseudogene. The CDR3 extends over 16 amino acids. The CDR3 DNA sequence: TGTGCCAGCAGCAAAACCGGGACAGGGTATAATTATGGCTACACCTTC. This codes for CASSKTGTGYNYGYTF.

The chain recombines TRBV6-5 with TRBJ1-6; D is ambiguous. The V and J ends lost 5 bases and 6 bases respectively, with 11 bases between them. This CDR3 contains 14 residues. CDR1 is MNHEY and CDR2 is SVGAGI in the germline V gene. In DNA form, the CDR3 reads TGTGCCAGCAGTCGCGGATCGACTAATTCACCCCTCCACTTT. Protein sequence: CASSRGSTNSPLHF.

This chain uses TRBV7-8 with TRBJ1-4; D possibly corresponds to TRBD1 (5 bases). Trimming took off 5 bases at V and 8 bases at J, with 18 bases between the two ends. Germline values: CDR1 SGHVS, CDR2 FQNEAQ. The CDR3 is 15 residues long. The CDR3 DNA reads TGTGCCAGCAGCCCCCTTGGGGGGAGGAGGGAAAAACTGTTTTTT. Its translation: CASSPLGGRREKLFF.

The rearrangement links TRBV6-5 to TRBJ1-2; TRBD1 matches at 8 bases. The CDR3 is made up of 13 amino acids. From germline, CDR1 is MNHEY and CDR2 SVGAGI. The V segment lost 3 bases and the J segment 8 bases; nucleotides outside the gene matches: 5. In DNA form, the CDR3 reads TGTGCCAGCAGTTATTCAGGGGGCGAAGGCTACACCTTC. This encodes CASSYSGGEGYTF.

The chain joins TRBV18 to TRBJ2-7, with 9 positions matching TRBD2. With V trimmed by 3 bases and J by 11 bases, 20 bases remained unmatched. CDR3 length equals 17 residues. The germline V gene encodes CDR1 KGHSH and CDR2 LQKENI. CDR3 residues: CASSPSQEGLALKRKYF. In DNA form, the CDR3 reads TGTGCCAGCTCACCTTCCCAAGAGGGACTAGCCTTAAAAAGGAAGTACTTC.

This clone occurred once. The chain employs TRBV29-1 and TRBJ2-1; D is perhaps TRBD1 (6 bases). Trimming shortened V by 2 bases and J by 8 bases, and 16 bases separated the two germline ends. This CDR3 has 14 residues. Germline V gene data show CDR1 as SQVTM and CDR2 as ANQGSEA. The CDR3 DNA is TGCAGCGTTGAACAGGGGTGGCGCGCCTATGAGCAGTTCTTC. Amino acids: CSVEQGWRAYEQFF.

The rearrangement joins TRBV30 to TRBJ2-2; no clear D. The V gene's germline CDR1 is GTSNPN and CDR2 SVGIG (reference sequence). This CDR3 has 13 residues. CDR3 residues: CASSEFGTGELFF. The CDR3 DNA reads as TGTGCTTCCTCCGAGTTCGGCACCGGGGAGCTGTTTTTT.

The rearrangement uses TRBV4-2 and TRBJ2-7; 8 nucleotides align to TRBD1. V trimming: 0 bases; J trimming: 3 bases; junction bases outside the gene matches: 4. The germline gives CDR1 LGHNA, CDR2 YNFKEQ. The CDR3 runs 15 residues. CDR3 sequence (DNA): TGTGCCAGCAGCCAAGATGGACAGGGTCACTACGAGCAGTACTTC. The encoded protein is CASSQDGQGHYEQYF.